This passage covers 26 T cell receptor beta chains from one sample sequenced in a study of blood T cell repertoires in COVID-19. Produced via immunoSEQ multiplex PCR; TCRdb's table is partial and in-frame only. The profile shows fewer than 250,000 clones, approximately 82% of them singletons. The specimen sequenced was peripheral blood. The receptors shown here come from a woman of 80 years or more with acute or convalescent COVID-19.

The rearrangement uses TRBV3-1 (or the pseudogene TRBV3-2) and TRBJ1-4, with unresolved D. CDR3 length: 16 residues. The germline gives CDR1 LGHDT, CDR2 YNNKEL (reference sequence). V was cut by 0 bases and J by 6 bases, with 14 bases left in between. The CDR3 spells CASSQEEGGLDEKLFF. The CDR3 DNA reads TGTGCCAGCAGCCAAGAGGAAGGAGGGCTGGATGAAAAACTGTTTTTT.

This chain connects TRBV27 to TRBJ1-4; 9 bases agree with TRBD1. V gave up 1 base and J gave up 4 bases; unmatched junction bases: 19. Germline V CDR1 and CDR2: MNHEY, SMNVEV (reference sequence). The CDR3 contains 21 residues. CDR3 coding DNA: TGTGCCAGCAGTTTATACCCGCCGGGACAGGGCCCACCTGACGATAATGAAAAACTGTTTTTT. Encoded protein: CASSLYPPGQGPPDDNEKLFF.

J is TRBJ1-6 and V is TRBV7-2, with TRBD1 identical over 7 bases. The ends lost 5 bases at V and 9 bases at J; junction bases unmatched: 4. This CDR3 comprises 13 residues. Germline values: CDR1 SGHTA, CDR2 FQGNSA. The CDR3: CASSAYRGSPLHF. CDR3 sequence (DNA): TGTGCCAGCAGCGCATACAGGGGTTCACCCCTCCACTTT.

V is TRBV19 and J is TRBJ2-7; maybe TRBD1 (5 bases). CDR3 length: 15 amino acids. Germline V gene sequence: CDR1 LNHDA, CDR2 SQIVND (reference sequence). V lost 5 bases and J 1 base, leaving 15 bases between the germline ends. CDR3 bases: TGTGCCAGTAGTCCCCATAAGTCAGGGTCCTACGAGCAGTACTTC. This sequence encodes CASSPHKSGSYEQYF.

This rearrangement joins TRBV6-5 to TRBJ1-2; D call uncertain. Looked up from germline, CDR1 is MNHEY and CDR2 is SVGAGI. The CDR3 contains 14 residues. The V gene lost 7 bases and the J gene lost 2 bases, with 14 bases spanning the gap. The CDR3 spells CASKRSPGNYGYTF. CDR3 nucleotide sequence: TGTGCCAGCAAGAGGTCGCCGGGGAACTATGGCTACACCTTC.

This clone was recorded only once. This chain joins TRBV28 and TRBJ1-2, with 10 nucleotides matching TRBD1. The CDR3 extends over 14 amino acids. Germline V gene sequence: CDR1 MDHEN, CDR2 SYDVKM. Trimming removed 2 bases from V and 8 bases from J; junction bases left unmatched: 5. The CDR3: CASSLGDRGFGYTF. CDR3 nucleotide sequence: TGTGCCAGCAGTTTAGGGGACAGGGGCTTCGGCTACACCTTC.

For this clone: One end of the junction is discordant with germline, which a read error may explain. This chain uses TRBV7-7 with TRBJ2-7, with TRBD1 as a possible D gene (7 bases). Germline CDR1 reads SSHAT; CDR2 reads FNYEAQ (reference sequence). This CDR3 is built from 15 residues. CDR3 sequence: CASSPRQGSGSEQYF. The DNA for the CDR3 is TGTGCTAGCAGCCCCAGACAGGGTTCCGGGAGCGAGCAGTACTTC.

The rearrangement links TRBV6-5 to TRBJ2-1, with 10 bases that match TRBD1. Germline trimming cut 5 bases from V and 0 bases from J; bases unmatched to any gene: 1. The germline CDR1 and CDR2 sequences are MNHEY and SVGAGI. CDR3 length: 15 amino acids. The CDR3 region has the DNA TGTGCCAGCAGTAGGGACAGGGGCTCCTACAATGAGCAGTTCTTC. Amino acid sequence: CASSRDRGSYNEQFF.

The V and J genes are TRBV19 and TRBJ2-5; TRBD2 agrees at 7 bases. The germline V gene encodes CDR1 LNHDA and CDR2 SQIVND (reference sequence). The V gene end was trimmed by 5 bases and the J gene end by 5 bases; junction bases not matched to a gene: 5. The CDR3 is 13 amino acids. The CDR3 region is CASSPSGSETQYF. The DNA of the CDR3 is TGTGCCAGTAGTCCTAGCGGCAGCGAGACCCAGTACTTC.

The chain employs TRBV28 and TRBJ1-1, with 8 nucleotides matching TRBD1. Germline assignment: CDR1 MDHEN and CDR2 SYDVKM. V dropped 3 bases and J dropped 5; count of bases not matched to a gene: 8. This CDR3 is built from 15 residues. This CDR3 is CASSLPSGGWTEAFF. The CDR3 region has the DNA TGTGCCAGCAGTTTGCCTTCAGGGGGCTGGACTGAAGCTTTCTTT.

The CDR3 sequence: CASSQAGRAILDTQYF. CDR3 sequence (DNA): TGCGCCAGCAGCCAAGCGGGCAGGGCGATCCTAGATACGCAGTATTTT. V gene TRBV4-1 combines with J gene TRBJ2-3; a possible D gene is TRBD1 (5 bases). Trimming pared 1 base from V and 5 bases from J, leaving 16 bases between. The CDR3 loop spans 16 amino acids. The V gene's germline CDR1 is MGHRA and CDR2 YSYEKL.

This clone showed up just once. This chain links TRBV4-3 with TRBJ1-3; D not certain. V lost 2 bases, J lost 5 bases, and 13 bases lay in between. The CDR3 consists of 15 residues. Germline lookup yields CDR1 LGHNA and CDR2 YSLEER. CDR3 sequence: CASSQKVGVRNTIYF. The CDR3 nucleotides read TGCGCCAGCAGCCAAAAGGTGGGAGTCCGAAACACCATATATTTT.

The rearrangement uses TRBV19 and TRBJ1-5; TRBD1 might be the D (5 bases). The CDR3 is 15 residues long. In germline, CDR1 is LNHDA, CDR2 SQIVND (reference sequence). The V end was cut by 5 bases, the J end by 3 bases, with 14 bases between. The CDR3 region is CASSGRDSPNQPQHF. The CDR3 coding sequence is TGTGCCAGTAGTGGTCGGGACTCTCCCAATCAGCCCCAGCATTTT.

The chain uses TRBV18 and TRBJ2-5; D is possibly TRBD2 (6 bases). V was trimmed by 4 bases and J by 4 bases, leaving 10 bases between them. Germline V gene data show CDR1 as KGHSH and CDR2 as LQKENI. CDR3 length equals 13 residues. CDR3 loop: CASSRGVVETQYF. DNA for the CDR3: TGTGCCAGCTCACGGGGGGTCGTAGAGACCCAGTACTTC.

Notes on this clone: Within the sample, other DNA sequences also encode this same CDR3. J is TRBJ1-5 and V is TRBV18; D perhaps matches TRBD1 (6 bases). Deletions cut 3 bases from V and 2 bases from J, with 8 bases between. Germline V gene sequence: CDR1 KGHSH, CDR2 LQKENI. This CDR3 has 14 residues. The CDR3 region is CASSPGQGNQPQHF. For the CDR3, the DNA is TGTGCCAGCTCACCGGGACAAGGCAATCAGCCCCAGCATTTT.

The V and J genes are TRBV7-2 and TRBJ2-1, with D tentatively TRBD2 (7 bases). V lost 1 base, J lost 6 bases, and 10 bases lay in between. The germline V gene has CDR1 SGHTA and CDR2 FQGNSA. The CDR3 length is 14 residues. CDR3 region: CASSLVRGGNEQFF. As DNA, the CDR3 is TGTGCCAGCAGCTTAGTGAGGGGGGGCAATGAGCAGTTCTTC.

The chain joins TRBV9 to TRBJ2-3, with D tentatively TRBD1 (5 bases). In germline, CDR1 is SGDLS, CDR2 YYNGEE. The ends were cut back, 4 bases at V and 1 base at J, with 19 bases in the middle. This CDR3 is built from 17 residues. CDR3 residues: CASSPRIGPTGTDTQYF. The CDR3 bases are TGTGCCAGCAGCCCACGAATTGGTCCGACAGGCACAGATACGCAGTATTTT.

The table lists this clone with a count of one. This chain connects TRBV21-1 to TRBJ2-3; the D call TRBD2 from the table was never checked on the DNA. TRBV21-1 is designated a pseudogene. The CDR3 covers 16 residues. This chain's CDR3 is CASSKGLAGDTDTQYF. For the CDR3, the DNA is TGTGCCAGCAGCAAAGGGCTAGCGGGAGACACAGATACGCAGTATTTT.

The rearrangement links TRBV5-4 to TRBJ2-6, with TRBD2 matching 9 bases. V lost 2 bases to trimming and J lost 1 base; unmatched junction nucleotides: 4. CDR3 length: 17 amino acids. Germline V lookup: CDR1 SGHNT, CDR2 YYREEE (reference sequence). CDR3 in amino acids: CASSFLAGSSGANVLTF. CDR3 DNA: TGTGCCAGCAGCTTCCTAGCGGGATCTTCTGGGGCCAACGTCCTGACTTTC.

This clone was recorded a few times. The gene calls are TRBV4-2 and TRBJ1-4; 8 nucleotides align to TRBD1. Trimming took 0 bases from V and 6 from J; bases not matched to a gene: 6. Germline values: CDR1 LGHNA, CDR2 YNFKEQ. The CDR3 extends over 16 amino acids. DNA of the CDR3: TGTGCCAGCAGCCAAGATTGGATGACAGGGGATGAAAAACTGTTTTTT. Its protein product is CASSQDWMTGDEKLFF.

The rearrangement joins TRBV19 to TRBJ2-1, with TRBD1 matching 8 bases. The CDR3 consists of 14 residues. From germline, CDR1 is LNHDA and CDR2 SQIVND (reference sequence). Germline trimming cut 7 bases from V and 4 bases from J; bases unmatched to any gene: 6. The CDR3 region has the DNA TGTGCCAGTACCCCCTGGACAGGGTACAATGAGCAGTTCTTC. Amino acid sequence: CASTPWTGYNEQFF.

This chain connects TRBV9 to TRBJ2-4; possibly TRBD1 for D (6 bases). V was shortened by 8 bases and J by 3 bases, with 18 bases between the two germline ends. This CDR3 has 15 residues. Germline V gene lookup returns CDR1 SGDLS and CDR2 YYNGEE. Here the CDR3 reads CASSNRAFVKNIQYF. As DNA, the CDR3 is TGTGCCAGTTCGAACAGGGCCTTCGTCAAAAACATTCAGTACTTC.

This chain uses TRBV10-1 with TRBJ1-1; unclear D gene. CDR3 length: 14 residues. Trimming left V 0 bases short and J 7 bases short, with 12 bases between. Germline V lookup: CDR1 WNHNN, CDR2 SYGVQD (reference sequence). In DNA, the CDR3 is TGCGCCAGCAGTGAGTCGAGGGATCAAATTGAAGCTTTCTTT. It encodes CASSESRDQIEAFF.

The rearrangement joins TRBV7-2 to TRBJ1-5; possibly TRBD1 for D (5 bases). Per the germline V gene, CDR1 is SGHTA and CDR2 is FQGNSA. The CDR3 has 15 residues. V was cut by 5 bases and J by 4 bases, with 15 bases left in between. The CDR3 protein is CASSLTGQPNQPQHF. CDR3 sequence (DNA): TGTGCCAGCAGCCTTACAGGCCAGCCGAATCAGCCCCAGCATTTT. The variable domain in full, completed from reference TRBV7-2 and TRBJ1-5, reads GAGVSQSPSNKVTEKGKDVELRCDPISGHTALYWYRQSLGQGLEFLIYFQGNSAPDKSGLPSDRFSAERTGGSVSTLTIQRTQQEDSAVYLCASSLTGQPNQPQHFGDGTRLSIL.

The chain combines TRBV5-1 with TRBJ1-3; tentative D call: TRBD1 (5 bases). The CDR3 totals 15 residues. V shed 0 bases and J shed 4 bases, with 11 bases lying between them. Germline loops: CDR1 SGHRS, CDR2 YFSETQ. The CDR3 DNA reads TGCGCCAGCAGCTTGGCTCCAGGGTCCGGAAACACCATATATTTT. Translation: CASSLAPGSGNTIYF.

The CDR3: CASSLSGGAGDTQYF. The CDR3 DNA reads as TGTGCCAGCAGCCTTAGCGGGGGGGCCGGAGATACGCAGTATTTT. The V call is TRBV6-5, the J call TRBJ2-3; 11 bases fit TRBD2. The trim removed 6 bases at V and 5 bases at J, leaving 7 bases unmatched. CDR1 MNHEY and CDR2 SVGAGI come from the germline V gene. CDR3 size: 15 residues.